In its sample, the clone carrying this T cell receptor beta chain was seen a few times. This entry belongs to a study of blood T cell repertoires in COVID-19. Study overall: Researchers got acute and convalescent COVID-19 samples from the United States, Italy and Spain.

Germline CDR1 and CDR2: SGHTA and FQGTGA. This CDR3 is 13 amino acids long. V lost 6 bases and J 0 bases, leaving 8 bases between the germline ends. Authors' processing steps: Amplification with reference gene primers provided the estimates of nucleated cell counts. Using immunoSEQ multiplex PCR, the repertoire was profiled, and TCRdb retains in-frame clones only, with some absent. V and J calls plus clone size are reproduced from that table; the DNA served to infer D and trimming. The table records some 210,000 clones, 80% to 90% of them present only once. This chain joins TRBV7-3 and TRBJ1-1; D remains unclear. Sample: PBMCs or T cells enriched from blood (not recorded which). This clonotype was obtained from a man between 35 and 55 years old who had recovered from COVID-19. The CDR3 region has the DNA TGTGCCAGCAGTCCAACAATGAACACTGAAGCTTTCTTT. Translating it yields CASSPTMNTEAFF. The entire variable domain, with the rest obtained from reference TRBV7-3 and TRBJ1-1, is as follows: GAGVSQTPSNKVTEKGKYVELRCDPISGHTALYWYRQSLGQGPEFLIYFQGTGAADDSGLPNDRFFAVRPEGSVSTLKIQRTERGDSAVYLCASSPTMNTEAFFGQGTRLTVV.